This T cell receptor (beta chain) is from a study of T cell responses to AZD1222 COVID-19 vaccine. Sequenced by immunoSEQ multiplex PCR; TCRdb stores in-frame clones only, minus some. The sample holds 95,000 to 110,000 clones, around nine tenths seen once. Overall study findings and caveats: Nearly half of spike-specific TCRs reportedly target unmutated variant regions. CD4 TCRs associated with vaccination spanned spike, dominating at 160-218 and 743-854.

After removal of 7 bases from V and 0 bases from J, the junction contained 12 bases not matched to a gene. The germline CDR1 and CDR2 sequences are SNHLY and FYNNEI. The CDR3 has 17 amino acids. Note on this clone: Its antigen remains unknown.

V usage is TRBV2 and J usage is TRBJ2-3, with 8 bases that match TRBD1. The material was peripheral blood, obtained on day 0 of AZD1222 vaccination. This sequence originates from an adult in good health. DNA for the CDR3: TGTGCCAGCAAGATAGTAGGCAGGGGGCTAAGCACAGATACGCAGTATTTT. Residues: CASKIVGRGLSTDTQYF.